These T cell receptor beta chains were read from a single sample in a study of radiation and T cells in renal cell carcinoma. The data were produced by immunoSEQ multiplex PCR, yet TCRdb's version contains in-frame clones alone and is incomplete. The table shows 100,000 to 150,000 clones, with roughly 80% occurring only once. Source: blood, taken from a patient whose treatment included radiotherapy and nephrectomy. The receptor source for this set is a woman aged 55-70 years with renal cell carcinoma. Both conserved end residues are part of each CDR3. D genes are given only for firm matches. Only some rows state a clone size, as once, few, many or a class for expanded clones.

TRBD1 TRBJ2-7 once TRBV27 TGTGCCAGCAGTTCTACCGGGACAGGGGTTAACGAGCAGTACTTC CASSSTGTGVNEQYF
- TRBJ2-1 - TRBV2 TGTGCCAGCAGTATAAACAGGGACAATGAGCAGTTCTTC CASSINRDNEQFF
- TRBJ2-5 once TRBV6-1 TGTGCCAGCACCTCCTCTCCGGGCAGAGAAGAGACCCAGTACTTC CASTSSPGREETQYF
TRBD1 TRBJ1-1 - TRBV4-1 TGCGCCAGCAGCCAAGATCGGACGGGACAGGGGGCAGGTAACACTGAAGCTTTCTTT CASSQDRTGQGAGNTEAFF
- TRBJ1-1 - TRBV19 TGTGCCAGTAGTATAGCGCAGGGAACTGAAGCTTTCTTT CASSIAQGTEAFF
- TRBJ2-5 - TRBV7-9 TGTGCCAGCAGCTTAGACAAGGATATTTTGTCGGAGACCCAGTACTTC CASSLDKDILSETQYF
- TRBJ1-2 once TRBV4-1 TGCGCCAGCAGCCAATCGGACAGTTCTAACTATGGCTACACCTTC CASSQSDSSNYGYTF
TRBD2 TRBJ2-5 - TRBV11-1 TGTGCCAGCACCCTAAGGACTGGAGCGGGGCTAGAGACCCAGTACTTC CASTLRTGAGLETQYF
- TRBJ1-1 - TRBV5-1 TGCGCCAGCAGCTTTTCGGGGGGGAACACTGAAGCTTTCTTT CASSFSGGNTEAFF
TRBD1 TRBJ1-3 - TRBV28 TGTGCCAGCCTCCGACAGGGTAGAAACACCATATATTTT CASLRQGRNTIYF
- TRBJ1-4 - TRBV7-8 TGTGCCAGCAGCTCCGGCCAGCTAGAAAAACTGTTTTTT CASSSGQLEKLFF
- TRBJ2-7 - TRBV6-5 TGTGCCACCACAGGGAGCTACGAGCAGTACTTC CATTGSYEQYF
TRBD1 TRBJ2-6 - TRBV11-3 TGTGCCAGCAGCTTGACAGGGGATGGGGCCAACGTCCTGACTTTC CASSLTGDGANVLTF
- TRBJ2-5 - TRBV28 TGTGCCAGCAGTTATAACCAGGGGCCCGAGACCCAGTACTTC CASSYNQGPETQYF
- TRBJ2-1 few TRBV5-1 TGCGCCAGCAGCACCGATCCCTACAATGAGCAGTTCTTC CASSTDPYNEQFF
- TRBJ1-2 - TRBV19 TGTGCCAGTAGTATAGTGGCAGGGGTGAGTGGCTACACCTTC CASSIVAGVSGYTF
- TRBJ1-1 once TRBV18 TGTGCCAGCTCACCGGGCACTGAAGCTTTCTTT CASSPGTEAFF
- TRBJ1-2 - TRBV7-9 TGTGCCAGCCGGCCGTCTCCTAACTATGGCTACACCTTC CASRPSPNYGYTF
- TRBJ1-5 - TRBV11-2 TGTGCCAGCAGCTCCCGCCATAAGGAAGGAGGTCCTGGTTCGTCCCAGCATTTT CASSSRHKEGGPGSSQHF
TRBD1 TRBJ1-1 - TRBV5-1 TGCGCCAGCAGCCACGGAAGGACAGGGGACACTGAAGCTTTCTTT CASSHGRTGDTEAFF
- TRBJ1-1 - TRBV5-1 TGCGCCAGCAGCGGAGAGGGAGCCAACACTGAAGCTTTCTTT CASSGEGANTEAFF
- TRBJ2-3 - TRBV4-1 TGCGCCAGCAGCCAAATGAGCAGGGGTTCAGATACGCAGTATTTT CASSQMSRGSDTQYF
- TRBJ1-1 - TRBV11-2 TGTGCCAGCAGCTCACAGCTGAACACTGAAGCTTTCTTT CASSSQLNTEAFF
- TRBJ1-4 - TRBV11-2 TGTGCCAGCAGCTCCCCCGGGACTTACATCTCAACTAATGAAAAACTGTTTTTT CASSSPGTYISTNEKLFF
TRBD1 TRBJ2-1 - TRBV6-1 TGTGCCACCCTACCGGGACAGGGGATGGGTGAGCAGTTCTTC CATLPGQGMGEQFF
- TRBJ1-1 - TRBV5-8 TGTGCCAGCAGCCTTCTGCACGGGGGGACTGAAGCTTTCTTT CASSLLHGGTEAFF
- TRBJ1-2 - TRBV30 TGTCCTAGGAGGGAAGGAGGAAGACTAAGGGGCTATGGCTACACCTTC CPRREGGRLRGYGYTF
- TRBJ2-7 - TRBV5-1 TGCGCCAGCAGCCCCCAGGGGGGGGACCTGCTCTACGAGCAGTACTTC CASSPQGGDLLYEQYF
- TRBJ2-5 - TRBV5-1 TGCGCCAGCAGCCTCCAAGAGACCCAGTACTTC CASSLQETQYF
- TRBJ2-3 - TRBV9 TGTGCCAGCAGCGTAGGTGACCAGATGCGCGCAGATACGCAGTATTTT CASSVGDQMRADTQYF
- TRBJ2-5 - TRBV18 TGTGCCAGCTCACCGGGCGCAGGGGGAGGGGAGACCCAGTACTTC CASSPGAGGGETQYF
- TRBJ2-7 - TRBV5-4 TGTGCCAGCAGCTTTCGGGAAAACTCCTACGAGCAGTACTTC CASSFRENSYEQYF
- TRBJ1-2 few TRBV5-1 TGCGCCAGCAGCTTGGCCAGTGGCTATGGCTACACCTTC CASSLASGYGYTF
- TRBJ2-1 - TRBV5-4 TGTGCCAGCAGCTTGGCCGGCAGGGGATCCTACAATGAGCAGTTCTTC CASSLAGRGSYNEQFF
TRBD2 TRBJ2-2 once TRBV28 TGTGCCAGCAGTGGGACTAGCGGGAGATTGATGGGGCTGTTTTTT CASSGTSGRLMGLFF
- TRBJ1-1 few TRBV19 TGTGCCAGTAGTCTCTACAGGGATCGGAACACTGAAGCTTTCTTT CASSLYRDRNTEAFF
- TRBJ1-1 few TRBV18 TGTGCCAGCTCACCGTATGGGAACACTGAAGCTTTCTTT CASSPYGNTEAFF
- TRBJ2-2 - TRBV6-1 TGTGCCAGCCGGGATGGGGAGCTGTTTTTT CASRDGELFF
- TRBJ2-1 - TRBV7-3 TGTGCCAGCAGCCTGACCAATGAGCAGTTCTTC CASSLTNEQFF
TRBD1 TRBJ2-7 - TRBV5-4 TGTGCCAGCAGCCAAGGGGTACAGGGGCCCTACGAGCAGTACTTC CASSQGVQGPYEQYF
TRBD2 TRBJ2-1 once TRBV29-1 TGCAGCGTTGAAAAGCTAGCGGGCCCCTGGGGGCTTTCCTACAATGAGCAGTTCTTC CSVEKLAGPWGLSYNEQFF
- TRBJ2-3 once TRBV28 TGTGCCAGCAGTTTATCTTTGGGGAACACAGATACGCAGTATTTT CASSLSLGNTDTQYF
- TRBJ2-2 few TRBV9 TGTGCCAGCAGCGTCCTAGGCGGGAACACCGGGGAGCTGTTTTTT CASSVLGGNTGELFF
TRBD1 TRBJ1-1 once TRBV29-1 TGCAGCGTTATCACAGGGGGCGAGACTGAAGCTTTCTTT CSVITGGETEAFF